These T cell receptor beta chains were read from a single sample in a study of T cells after yellow fever vaccination. TCRdb re-derived calls from the 5' RACE reads in MiXCR, one entry per CDR3 protein. The repertoire has some 300,000 distinct CDR3 sequences, roughly 9% of them found once; the top ten carry approximately 3.5%. Sequences were derived from CD4+ T cells sorted from PBMCs, sampled 5 days after the yellow fever booster vaccination. The receptors originated from a man in his late teens or twenties who received the YFV17D yellow fever vaccine. Each CDR3 is given with its conserved first and last residue. The D gene is left open where the match is weak. Some rows have no size entry. The others give once, few or many, or a class for an expanded clone.

v_call,j_call,clone_size,d_call,cdr3_aa,cdr3_nt
TRBV4-2,TRBJ1-3,.,.,CASSQGLGAAGNTIYF,TGTGCCAGCAGCCAAGGCTTGGGGGCCGCTGGAAACACCATATATTTT
TRBV5-1,TRBJ1-1,many,.,CASSLAGAGDEAFF,TGCGCCAGCAGCTTGGCGGGAGCCGGAGATGAAGCTTTCTTT
TRBV5-1,TRBJ2-1,few,.,CASSLKAGTHGSYNEQFF,TGCGCCAGCAGCCTCAAAGCCGGGACGCACGGCTCGTACAATGAGCAGTTCTTC
TRBV4-2,TRBJ2-5,few,.,CASSQAAGQIQETQYF,TGTGCCAGCAGCCAAGCGGCGGGGCAGATTCAAGAGACCCAGTACTTC
TRBV9,TRBJ2-3,.,.,CASSVVGTQYF,TGTGCCAGCAGCGTAGTAGGAACGCAGTATTTT
TRBV5-6,TRBJ2-1,many,TRBD2,CASSWGLAGHYNEQFF,TGTGCCAGCAGCTGGGGACTAGCGGGGCATTACAATGAGCAGTTCTTC
TRBV7-3,TRBJ1-5,.,.,CASSRTVNQPQHF,TGTGCCAGCAGCAGGACAGTTAATCAGCCCCAGCATTTT
TRBV5-6,TRBJ2-7,many,.,CASSSYYEQYF,TGTGCCAGCAGCTCCTACTACGAGCAGTACTTC
TRBV5-1,TRBJ2-3,many,.,CASTSGGFTDTQYF,TGCGCCAGCACCTCCGGCGGATTCACAGATACGCAGTATTTT
TRBV7-2,TRBJ2-1,.,TRBD1,CASSMMGTDYNEQFF,TGTGCCAGCAGCATGATGGGGACAGACTACAATGAGCAGTTCTTC
TRBV6-6,TRBJ2-3,.,.,CASSYTSGGQRLTDTQYF,TGTGCCAGCAGTTATACCTCCGGAGGACAGCGTCTCACAGATACGCAGTATTTT
TRBV5-1,TRBJ2-1,.,.,CASSLARDGQRVASYNEQFF,TGCGCCAGCAGCTTGGCCAGGGACGGACAACGAGTGGCCTCCTACAATGAGCAGTTCTTC
TRBV3-1,TRBJ2-5,many,.,CASSQRPGQQETQYF,TGTGCCAGCAGCCAGAGACCGGGACAACAAGAGACCCAGTACTTC
TRBV20-1,TRBJ2-5,few,TRBD1,CSARDPGQGAAETQYF,TGCAGTGCTAGAGACCCCGGACAGGGGGCGGCGGAGACCCAGTACTTC
TRBV7-8,TRBJ2-1,few,.,CASSLEEGRGLGYNEQFF,TGTGCCAGCAGCTTAGAAGAGGGGAGGGGGCTCGGCTACAATGAGCAGTTCTTC
TRBV5-1,TRBJ1-1,many,.,CASSLEGPREAFF,TGCGCCAGCAGCTTGGAGGGGCCTCGCGAAGCTTTCTTT
TRBV5-1,TRBJ2-3,.,TRBD1,CASSPDGQGAYTQYF,TGCGCCAGCAGCCCGGATGGGCAGGGGGCATATACGCAGTATTTT
TRBV18,TRBJ1-1,few,.,CASSPLTRVLGTEAFF,TGTGCCAGCTCACCTTTAACCAGGGTTCTCGGCACTGAAGCTTTCTTT
TRBV20-1,TRBJ1-6,many,TRBD1,CSATTGAHSPLHF,TGCAGTGCGACCACAGGGGCCCATTCACCCCTCCACTTT
TRBV4-2,TRBJ1-2,many,.,CASSQEMAGYGYTF,TGTGCCAGCAGCCAAGAGATGGCAGGCTATGGCTACACCTTC
TRBV7-6,TRBJ1-4,many,.,CASSRRQDVEKLFF,TGTGCCAGCAGCCGCCGGCAGGATGTTGAAAAACTGTTTTTT
TRBV7-9,TRBJ1-1,.,.,CASSARVGNTEAFF,TGTGCCAGCAGCGCCAGGGTAGGGAACACTGAAGCTTTCTTT
TRBV30,TRBJ1-3,few,TRBD1,CAWSARLDRGFSGNTIYF,TGTGCCTGGAGTGCTCGACTGGACAGGGGGTTCTCTGGAAACACCATATATTTT
TRBV5-1,TRBJ2-1,few,TRBD2,CASSWGLAGGYYNEQFF,TGCGCCAGCAGCTGGGGACTAGCGGGGGGGTACTACAATGAGCAGTTCTTC
TRBV18,TRBJ2-7,once,TRBD1,CASSPGQRAYEQYF,TGTGCCAGCTCACCGGGACAGAGGGCCTACGAGCAGTACTTC
TRBV2,TRBJ1-1,.,.,CASTPGFMNTEAFF,TGTGCCAGCACTCCGGGTTTCATGAACACTGAAGCTTTCTTT